The 30 T cell receptor beta chains below come from one sample, sequenced in a study of T cell repertoires in cytomegalovirus infection. No antigen is known for these receptors. TCRdb fed the reads into MiXCR, producing one record per CDR3 protein. The sample records fewer than 1,000,000 distinct CDR3 sequences, 31% being singletons. The source material was cultured CD8+ T cells from PBMCs, sampled from culture after CMV antigen stimulation. These receptors were collected from a human donor in good health (CMV status not recorded). Some clones in this sample may be carry-over from other donors' samples.

The V and J genes are TRBV10-3 and TRBJ1-2, with TRBD1 identical over 8 bases. Germline CDR1 reads ENHRY; CDR2 reads SYGVKD. The CDR3 length is 16 residues. J lost 1 base, V lost 0 bases, and 4 bases had no gene match. The CDR3 here is CAISESQGAINYGYTF. For the CDR3, the DNA is TGTGCCATCAGTGAGTCCCAGGGGGCGATTAACTATGGCTACACCTTC.

This clonotype was recorded a few times. The chain combines TRBV11-1 with TRBJ1-2; a weak D match, TRBD1 (5 bases). V lost 5 bases and J lost 5, with 18 bases in between. The CDR3 loop spans 15 amino acids. Germline V gene data show CDR1 as SGHAT and CDR2 as FQDESV (reference sequence). In nucleotides, the CDR3 is TGTGCCAGCAGCCAGGAACAGGCGAATAAATATGGCTACACCTTC. Protein sequence: CASSQEQANKYGYTF.

For this clonotype: Given a much more abundant clone one base away, this may be a read error. Because the CDR3 is missing its conserved closing phenylalanine or tryptophan, this is likely a read error. CDR3 bases: TGTGCCAGCAGCTTAGTACTAGGGGACGGGGAGCAGTACATC. Translating gives CASSLVLGDGEQYI. The rearrangement joins TRBV7-2 to TRBJ2-7, with D perhaps being TRBD1 or TRBD2 (5 bases each). The CDR3 is 14 residues long. The V end was cut by 1 base, the J end by 7 bases, with 14 bases between. Germline values: CDR1 SGHTA, CDR2 FQGNSA.

This clonotype has only a few counts. This chain joins TRBV5-4 and TRBJ2-1; 9 nucleotides agree with TRBD1. Germline CDR1 reads SGHNT; CDR2 reads YYREEE (reference sequence). Trimming cost V 3 bases and J 10 bases; bases outside gene matches: 5. The CDR3 sequence is 13 residues long. The CDR3 sequence is CASSYGQGNEQFF. CDR3 DNA sequence: TGTGCCAGCAGCTATGGACAGGGGAACGAGCAGTTCTTC.

This clonotype was seen a handful of times. The chain is built from TRBV27 and TRBJ1-5, with TRBD1 matching over 8 bases. The V gene's germline CDR1 is MNHEY and CDR2 SMNVEV (reference sequence). Trimming cost V 0 bases and J 0 bases; bases outside gene matches: 4. This CDR3 contains 17 residues. The CDR3, as DNA: TGTGCCAGCAGTTTATCCGGGGGACAGGCTAGCAATCAGCCCCAGCATTTT. Translated, it gives CASSLSGGQASNQPQHF.

The chain combines TRBV27 with TRBJ2-3; D is uncertain. The CDR3 contains 12 residues. V shed 4 bases and J shed 2 bases, with 4 bases lying between them. Germline V gene sequence: CDR1 MNHEY, CDR2 SMNVEV (reference sequence). CDR3 sequence reads: CASSSNTDTQYF. The DNA for the CDR3 is TGTGCCAGCAGTTCTAACACAGATACGCAGTATTTT.

This clonotype was picked up a small number of times. The J gene is TRBJ2-3, the V gene TRBV6-1, with 10 positions matching TRBD2. Looked up from germline, CDR1 is MNHNS and CDR2 is SASEGT. This CDR3 contains 15 residues. Trimming cost V 5 bases and J 6 bases; bases outside gene matches: 8. CDR3 protein: CASSWLAGVKDTQYF. The CDR3 coding sequence is TGTGCCAGCAGTTGGCTAGCGGGGGTCAAGGATACGCAGTATTTT.

J is TRBJ2-3 and V is TRBV11-2; D assignment may be TRBD1 or TRBD2 (5 bases each). Germline V gene sequence: CDR1 SGHAT, CDR2 FQNNGV. Trimming shortened V by 4 bases and J by 2 bases, and 16 bases separated the two germline ends. This CDR3 comprises 16 residues. The DNA for the CDR3 is TGTGCCAGCAGCTCCCTGGCGGGCAGGGACACAGATACGCAGTATTTT. Amino acid sequence: CASSSLAGRDTDTQYF.

This clonotype was counted a few times. The V call is TRBV4-3, the J call TRBJ2-1, with D perhaps matching TRBD2 (7 bases). V was pared by 0 bases and J by 6 bases, with 18 bases between. Germline-derived CDR1 and CDR2 are LGHNA and YSLEER. This CDR3 has 17 residues. The CDR3 bases are TGCGCCAGCAGCCAAGATGGGGGGGGGCCGGTTGGCAATGAGCAGTTCTTC. Its protein product is CASSQDGGGPVGNEQFF.

V gene TRBV27 combines with J gene TRBJ2-1, with a tentative D call TRBD2 (7 bases). This CDR3 region has 15 residues. V was shortened by 10 bases and J by 3 bases, with 19 bases between the two germline ends. From germline, CDR1 is MNHEY and CDR2 SMNVEV (reference sequence). CDR3 residues: CATQSGGYGYNEQFF. The CDR3 DNA follows: TGTGCCACCCAATCGGGGGGCTATGGCTACAATGAGCAGTTCTTC.

This clonotype was seen only once. The chain uses TRBV6-5 and TRBJ2-3; 8 nucleotides line up with TRBD1. CDR3 length equals 17 residues. Germline V gene sequence: CDR1 MNHEY, CDR2 SVGAGI. Trimming cost V 1 base and J 2 bases; bases outside gene matches: 8. CDR3 loop: CASSYFPGQDPTDTQYF. The CDR3 nucleotides are TGTGCCAGCAGTTACTTTCCGGGACAGGACCCCACAGATACGCAGTATTTT.

This clonotype was seen more than once but under ten times. The CDR3 spells CATSDLTGTGELFF. In nucleotides, the CDR3 is TGTGCCACCAGTGATCTGACAGGCACCGGGGAGCTGTTTTTT. The rearrangement uses TRBV24-1 and TRBJ2-2; D perhaps matches TRBD1 (6 bases). This CDR3 region has 14 residues. The germline gives CDR1 KGHDR, CDR2 SFDVKD. Trimming removed 3 bases from V and 4 bases from J, with 8 bases in between.

This clonotype was seen a handful of times. V usage is TRBV7-9 and J usage is TRBJ2-4; D might be TRBD1 (5 bases). This CDR3 is 16 amino acids long. The germline gives CDR1 SEHNR, CDR2 FQNEAQ (reference sequence). Trimming removed 1 base at V and 1 base at J, with 11 bases between. CDR3 DNA sequence: TGTGCCAGCAGCTTAGGAGACAGTCTGGCCAAAAACATTCAGTACTTC. It translates to CASSLGDSLAKNIQYF. Together with reference TRBV7-9 and TRBJ2-4, the CDR3 gives the full variable domain: DTGVSQNPRHKITKRGQNVTFRCDPISEHNRLYWYRQTLGQGPEFLTYFQNEAQLEKSRLLSDRFSAERPKGSFSTLEIQRTEQGDSAMYLCASSLGDSLAKNIQYFGAGTRLSVL.

The rearrangement joins TRBV6-2 or TRBV6-3 to TRBJ1-1; tentatively, D is TRBD1 (5 bases). CDR1 and CDR2 (germline): MNHEY, SVGEGT. Trimming stripped 3 bases from V and 3 bases from J, with 20 bases between. This CDR3 has 17 residues. The CDR3 is CASSYYVRETVDTEAFF. Here the CDR3 DNA reads TGTGCCAGCAGTTATTATGTGCGAGAGACAGTGGACACTGAAGCTTTCTTT.

This clonotype was found many times. The chain recombines TRBV5-6 with TRBJ1-2; tentative D call: TRBD1 (5 bases). Trimming left V 0 bases short and J 7 bases short, with 10 bases between. The V gene's germline CDR1 is SGHDT and CDR2 YYEEEE. This CDR3 comprises 13 residues. CDR3 in amino acids: CASSLGGGGGYTF. CDR3 nucleotide sequence: TGTGCCAGCAGCTTGGGGGGCGGCGGTGGCTACACCTTC. Together with reference TRBV5-6 and TRBJ1-2, the CDR3 gives the full variable domain: DAGVTQSPTHLIKTRGQQVTLRCSPKSGHDTVSWYQQALGQGPQFIFQYYEEEERQRGNFPDRFSGHQFPNYSSELNVNALLLGDSALYLCASSLGGGGGYTFGSGTRLTVV.

This sequence joins TRBV10-2 and TRBJ2-2; tentative D call: TRBD2 (6 bases). The CDR3 runs 15 residues. From germline, CDR1 is WSHSY and CDR2 SAAADI. V dropped 3 bases and J dropped 1 base, with 9 bases sitting between them. The CDR3 nucleotides read TGCGCCAGCAGTGAAAGTAGCGGGAACACCGGGGAGCTGTTTTTT. Translating it yields CASSESSGNTGELFF.

This clonotype showed up just a few times. The genes are TRBV28 and TRBJ2-1; 10 bases agree with TRBD2. V was pared by 3 bases and J by 8 bases, with 7 bases of the junction left unmatched. This CDR3 spans 15 amino acids. Germline CDR1 MDHEN, CDR2 SYDVKM. CDR3 bases: TGTGCCAGCAGTTTCGTCCTAGCGGGGGTGTATGAGCAGTTCTTC. This sequence encodes CASSFVLAGVYEQFF.

This chain uses TRBV29-1 with TRBJ2-4; D is ambiguous. The CDR3 consists of 15 residues. Trimming took off 3 bases at V and 0 bases at J, with 12 bases between the two ends. Germline lookup yields CDR1 SQVTM and CDR2 ANQGSEA. The CDR3 DNA reads as TGCAGCGTTGAGTTGCCCGGTCTAGCCAAAAACATTCAGTACTTC. This sequence encodes CSVELPGLAKNIQYF.

This clonotype appeared many times. This rearrangement joins TRBV7-6 to TRBJ1-3; 10 nucleotides align to TRBD1. In germline, CDR1 is SGHVS, CDR2 FNYEAQ. With V trimmed by 5 bases and J by 2 bases, 3 bases remained unmatched. CDR3 size: 15 residues. CDR3 protein: CASSTGTGAGNTIYF. DNA for the CDR3: TGTGCCAGCAGCACAGGGACAGGGGCTGGAAACACCATATATTTT.

The chain uses TRBV24-1 and TRBJ2-5; D gene uncertain. Germline-derived CDR1 and CDR2 are KGHDR and SFDVKD. The CDR3 extends over 16 amino acids. V was clipped by 4 bases and J by 3 bases, with 17 bases between them. The CDR3 protein is CATSDPRRDGKETQYF. The CDR3 nucleotides read TGTGCCACCAGTGACCCCCGACGCGATGGGAAAGAGACCCAGTACTTC.

J is TRBJ1-2 and V is TRBV27, with 10 positions matching TRBD1. The CDR3 totals 16 residues. Unmatched junction bases numbered 6, after V lost 3 bases and J lost 2 bases. Per germline, CDR1 MNHEY and CDR2 SMNVEV (reference sequence). Written as DNA, the CDR3 is TGTGCCAGCAGTTTCATCGACAGGGGGCAAAACTATGGCTACACCTTC. This sequence encodes CASSFIDRGQNYGYTF.

On this clonotype: At one end, the junction sequence differs from germline, possibly due to a read error. The CDR3 DNA is TGTGCCAGCAGTCCCGGTAGCACTGAAACTTTCTTT. Translated: CASSPGSTETFF. The chain couples TRBV12-3 or TRBV12-4 to TRBJ1-1; D ambiguous. The CDR3 is 12 amino acids.

On this clonotype: Without the conserved terminal phenylalanine or tryptophan, this CDR3 likely stems from a read error. The genes are TRBV5-1 and TRBJ2-7; TRBD1 matches at 7 bases. This CDR3 comprises 14 residues. The germline V gene has CDR1 SGHRS and CDR2 YFSETQ. V gave up 2 bases and J gave up 0 bases; unmatched junction bases: 2. The chain's CDR3 is CASSFEGASYEQYS. DNA for the CDR3: TGCGCCAGCAGCTTCGAGGGGGCCTCCTACGAGCAGTACTCC.

V is TRBV6-2 or TRBV6-3 and J is TRBJ1-5; D perhaps matches TRBD1 (6 bases). The CDR3 loop spans 14 amino acids. The V and J ends lost 5 bases and 7 bases respectively, with 15 bases between them. Germline V gene sequence: CDR1 MNHEY, CDR2 SVGEGT. The CDR3 DNA reads TGTGCCAGCAGTGAATTCAGGGGAGGGCAGCCCCAGCATTTT. Its translation is CASSEFRGGQPQHF.

This clonotype has ten or more counts. The rearrangement links TRBV7-2 to TRBJ1-2; D remains unclear. Germline CDR1 and CDR2: SGHTA and FQGNSA. Trimming shortened V by 4 bases and J by 8 bases, and 11 bases separated the two germline ends. The CDR3 has 12 residues. CDR3 nucleotide sequence: TGTGCCAGCAGCTCATCGGGCAGGGGCTACACCTTC. It specifies CASSSSGRGYTF.

This chain joins TRBV6-2 or TRBV6-3 and TRBJ2-3; TRBD1 agrees at 9 bases. CDR1 and CDR2 (germline): MNHEY, SVGEGT. After removal of 2 bases from V and 2 bases from J, the junction contained 8 bases not matched to a gene. This CDR3 spans 17 amino acids. In DNA form, the CDR3 reads TGTGCCAGCAGTTACGCCCAGGGACAGGGATCCACAGATACGCAGTATTTT. Encoded protein: CASSYAQGQGSTDTQYF.

This clonotype was counted between two and nine times. V usage is TRBV6-6 and J usage is TRBJ2-4; TRBD1 aligns across 10 bases. The junction had 10 bases not matched to a gene; V was cut back by 5 bases and J by 0 bases. CDR1 and CDR2 (germline): MNHNY, SVGAGI (reference sequence). The CDR3 has 18 amino acids. The CDR3 is CASSNDRGLGLAKNIQYF. Written as DNA, the CDR3 is TGTGCCAGCAGTAACGACAGGGGGCTCGGACTAGCCAAAAACATTCAGTACTTC.

Worth noting for this clonotype: A single base separates this from a much larger clone, so it may be a read error. This chain connects TRBV7-2 to TRBJ2-7; TRBD1 is a possible D gene (6 bases). Germline V gene lookup returns CDR1 SGHTA and CDR2 FQGNSA. With 3 bases removed from V and 6 bases from J, the gap between germline ends came to 15 bases. The CDR3 sequence is 14 residues long. CDR3 residues: CASSFTSDSCEQYV. CDR3 bases: TGTGCCAGCAGCTTCACATCGGACAGCTGCGAGCAGTACGTC.

The rearrangement uses TRBV2 and TRBJ2-7; maybe TRBD2 (5 bases). The germline CDR1 and CDR2 sequences are SNHLY and FYNNEI. This CDR3 contains 13 residues. V lost 8 bases and J 2 bases, leaving 13 bases between the germline ends. CDR3 protein: CASAIPGAYEQYV. The CDR3, as DNA: TGTGCCAGCGCAATACCCGGGGCCTACGAGCAGTACGTC.

The CDR3 protein is CASGSREAANSPLHF. In nucleotides, the CDR3 is TGTGCTAGTGGTTCACGGGAGGCAGCGAATTCACCCCTCCACTTT. J is TRBJ1-6 and V is TRBV12-5, with D unresolved. Trimming shortened V by 4 bases and J by 7 bases, and 14 bases separated the two germline ends. Germline V gene lookup returns CDR1 LGHNT and CDR2 FRNRAP. The CDR3 is 15 amino acids.